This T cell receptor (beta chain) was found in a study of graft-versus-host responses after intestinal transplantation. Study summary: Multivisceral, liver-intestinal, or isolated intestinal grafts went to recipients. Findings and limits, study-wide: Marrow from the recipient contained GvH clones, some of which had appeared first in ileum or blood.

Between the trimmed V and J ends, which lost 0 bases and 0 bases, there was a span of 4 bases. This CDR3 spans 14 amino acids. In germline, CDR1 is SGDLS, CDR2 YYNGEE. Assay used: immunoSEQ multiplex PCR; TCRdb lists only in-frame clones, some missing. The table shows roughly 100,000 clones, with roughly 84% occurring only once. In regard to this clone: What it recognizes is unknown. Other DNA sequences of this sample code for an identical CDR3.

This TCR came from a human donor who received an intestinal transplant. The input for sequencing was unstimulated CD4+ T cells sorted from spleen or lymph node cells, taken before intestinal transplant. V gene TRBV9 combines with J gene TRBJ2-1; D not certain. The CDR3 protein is CASSVGGSYNEQFF. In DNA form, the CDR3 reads TGTGCCAGCAGCGTAGGGGGCTCCTACAATGAGCAGTTCTTC.